The 16 T cell receptor beta chains below come from one sample, sequenced in a study of a mutant IDH1 vaccine in newly diagnosed glioma. Clones were sequenced by immunoSEQ multiplex PCR, and TCRdb holds only the in-frame ones, with some missing. The sample lists about 27,000 clones; 75% to 80% were seen once. The time point is: week 5, during vaccination. In every dose of vaccine, 300 ug of mutant IDH1 20-mer peptide was given alongside topical imiquimod. Antigens of these TCRs are unknown. Here the sequenced sample was PBMCs, taken from a glioma patient whose treatment included an IDH1 peptide vaccine. Source of these receptors: a man aged 35 to 55 with glioma.

The V and J genes are TRBV7-2 and TRBJ2-6; TRBD1 aligns across 7 bases. The CDR3 extends over 18 amino acids. Trimming cost V 5 bases and J 1 base; bases outside gene matches: 11. Per germline, CDR1 SGHTA and CDR2 FQGNSA. In DNA, the CDR3 is TGTGCCAGCAGCCGCGTAGGGACAGTATCATCTGGGGCCAACGTCCTGACTTTC. Translating gives CASSRVGTVSSGANVLTF.

V usage is TRBV12-5 and J usage is TRBJ2-5; the match to TRBD1 covers 10 bases. Germline loops: CDR1 LGHNT, CDR2 FRNRAP. This CDR3 comprises 17 residues. V trimming: 5 bases; J trimming: 0 bases; junction bases outside the gene matches: 9. The CDR3 spells CASGLLGQGRYQETQYF. CDR3 nucleotide sequence: TGTGCTAGTGGTCTCCTGGGACAGGGGCGGTACCAAGAGACCCAGTACTTC.

In this sample, this clone turned up once. The chain employs TRBV25-1 and TRBJ1-4; 7 bases are shared with TRBD1. Germline loops: CDR1 MGHDK, CDR2 SYGVNS. Losses at the gene ends were 2 bases for V and 8 bases for J; bases not matched to a gene: 8. The CDR3 is 15 amino acids. DNA of the CDR3: TGTGCCAGCAGTGAACCTCGACAGGGATACGAAAAACTGTTTTTT. This codes for CASSEPRQGYEKLFF.

The rearrangement uses TRBV25-1 and TRBJ2-1, with 12 nucleotides matching TRBD2. The V segment lost 5 bases and the J segment 10 bases; nucleotides outside the gene matches: 12. Germline CDR1 reads MGHDK; CDR2 reads SYGVNS. The CDR3 is 16 residues long. The CDR3, as DNA: TGTGCCAGCAGTTCCCCGACTAGCGGGAGTGGGAGGGAGCAGTTCTTC. It specifies CASSSPTSGSGREQFF.

This clone was counted once. The chain joins TRBV7-6 to TRBJ2-2, with TRBD2 matching over 9 bases. J gave up 3 bases and V 1 base, and 3 bases lay outside the gene matches. Germline V lookup: CDR1 SGHVS, CDR2 FNYEAQ. The CDR3 is 16 residues long. The CDR3 DNA is TGTGCCAGCAGCTTAGGTTCTAGCGGGGACACCGGGGAGCTGTTTTTT. This codes for CASSLGSSGDTGELFF.

The V and J genes are TRBV9 and TRBJ1-3; 8 positions match TRBD1. J lost 4 bases, V lost 6 bases, and 6 bases had no gene match. Germline V gene data show CDR1 as SGDLS and CDR2 as YYNGEE. This CDR3 is 14 amino acids long. CDR3 bases: TGTGCCAGCAATCAGGGGGCTTGGGGAAACACCATATATTTT. Its translation: CASNQGAWGNTIYF.

In DNA form, the CDR3 reads TGCGCCAGCAGTGATGCGGGGGCGCGTGACGAGCAGTACTTC. This gives the protein CASSDAGARDEQYF. This sequence joins TRBV10-1 and TRBJ2-7; tentative D call: TRBD2 (7 bases). V gave up 3 bases and J gave up 5 bases, with 14 bases separating them. The CDR3 has 14 amino acids. From germline, CDR1 is WNHNN and CDR2 SYGVQD (reference sequence).

The J gene is TRBJ1-1, the V gene TRBV11-3, with D tentatively TRBD1 (5 bases). The CDR3 runs 15 residues. The V end lost 4 bases, the J end lost 2 bases, and 14 bases lay between the germline ends. The germline gives CDR1 SGHNT, CDR2 YENEEA. The CDR3 DNA reads TGTGCCAGCAGCTATACCCCTCAGGGCAACACTGAAGCTTTCTTT. It is translated as CASSYTPQGNTEAFF.

The rearrangement joins TRBV18 to TRBJ2-5; D is ambiguous. V was clipped by 1 base and J by 5 bases, with 11 bases between them. The germline CDR1 and CDR2 sequences are KGHSH and LQKENI. The CDR3 consists of 14 residues. The CDR3 protein is CASSPRRNGETQYF. CDR3 DNA sequence: TGTGCCAGCTCACCACGTAGAAACGGGGAGACCCAGTACTTC.

The chain has TRBV19 and TRBJ2-2; D is unclear. With 7 bases removed from V and 1 base from J, the gap between germline ends came to 16 bases. The CDR3 has 16 amino acids. The V gene's germline CDR1 is LNHDA and CDR2 SQIVND (reference sequence). The CDR3 sequence is CASTLSRVLNTGELFF. The CDR3 DNA reads as TGTGCCAGTACCCTGAGTCGCGTTTTGAACACCGGGGAGCTGTTTTTT.

By its share, this clone is medium-sized. V and J are TRBV29-1 and TRBJ2-7; D gene ambiguous. CDR1 SQVTM and CDR2 ANQGSEA come from the germline V gene. V gave up 8 bases and J gave up 2 bases, with 13 bases separating them. This CDR3 spans 12 amino acids. CDR3: CSKLDAAYEQYF. As DNA, the CDR3 is TGCAGCAAGCTGGACGCCGCCTACGAGCAGTACTTC.

J is TRBJ2-1 and V is TRBV15, with a weak D call TRBD2 (6 bases). CDR3 length: 14 residues. V lost 5 bases, J lost 0 bases, and 8 bases lay in between. Germline V gives CDR1 LNHNV, CDR2 YYDKDF (reference sequence). The CDR3 nucleotides are TGTGCCACCAGCCCCGGGGGCTCCTACAATGAGCAGTTCTTC. This sequence encodes CATSPGGSYNEQFF.

The chain employs TRBV7-9 and TRBJ2-1, with TRBD2 matching 8 bases. V trimming: 2 bases; J trimming: 15 bases; junction bases outside the gene matches: 6. The CDR3 is 12 amino acids. Germline V lookup: CDR1 SEHNR, CDR2 FQNEAQ (reference sequence). The CDR3 DNA sequence: TGTGCCAGCAGCTTATCTGCGGGGGGTAGGTTCTTC. It encodes CASSLSAGGRFF.

V gene TRBV14 combines with J gene TRBJ2-3, with 12 positions matching TRBD2. Trimming removed 4 bases from V and 0 bases from J; junction bases left unmatched: 11. The CDR3 totals 19 residues. The germline V gene encodes CDR1 SGHDN and CDR2 FVKESK. The CDR3 DNA is TGTGCCAGCAGCCGCCGTCTAGCGGGAGGGTCCACTAGCACAGATACGCAGTATTTT. This sequence encodes CASSRRLAGGSTSTDTQYF.

The chain employs TRBV9 and TRBJ2-5; D uncertain. The DNA matches TRBJ2-7 better at its end, which makes the J call doubtful. Germline-derived CDR1 and CDR2 are SGDLS and YYNGEE. This CDR3 has 14 amino acids. CDR3 residues: CASSDLESSYEQYF. The CDR3, as DNA: TGTGCCAGCAGCGACCTTGAAAGCTCCTACGAGCAGTACTTC.

Concerning this clone itself: A far larger clone is just one base off, so this is likely a read error. This sequence joins TRBV29-1 and TRBJ2-7; 11 positions match TRBD1. The CDR3 loop spans 14 amino acids. The V gene's germline CDR1 is SQVTM and CDR2 ANQGSEA. V dropped 7 bases and J dropped 4; count of bases not matched to a gene: 9. CDR3 coding DNA: TGCAGCGGTGAGGTGGGGGACAGGGGGTACGAGCAGTACTTC. This translates into CSGEVGDRGYEQYF.